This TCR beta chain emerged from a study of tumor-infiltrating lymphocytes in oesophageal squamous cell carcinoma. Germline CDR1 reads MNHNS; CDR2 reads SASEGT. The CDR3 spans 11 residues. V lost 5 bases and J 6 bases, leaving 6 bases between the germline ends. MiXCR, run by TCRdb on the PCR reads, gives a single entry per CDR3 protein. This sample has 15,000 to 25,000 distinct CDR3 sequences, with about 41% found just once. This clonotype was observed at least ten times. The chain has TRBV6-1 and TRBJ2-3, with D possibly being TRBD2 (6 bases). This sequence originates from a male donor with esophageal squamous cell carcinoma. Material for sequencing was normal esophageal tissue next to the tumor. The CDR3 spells CASSTSDTQYF. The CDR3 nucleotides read TGTGCCAGCAGTACTAGCGATACGCAGTATTTT.